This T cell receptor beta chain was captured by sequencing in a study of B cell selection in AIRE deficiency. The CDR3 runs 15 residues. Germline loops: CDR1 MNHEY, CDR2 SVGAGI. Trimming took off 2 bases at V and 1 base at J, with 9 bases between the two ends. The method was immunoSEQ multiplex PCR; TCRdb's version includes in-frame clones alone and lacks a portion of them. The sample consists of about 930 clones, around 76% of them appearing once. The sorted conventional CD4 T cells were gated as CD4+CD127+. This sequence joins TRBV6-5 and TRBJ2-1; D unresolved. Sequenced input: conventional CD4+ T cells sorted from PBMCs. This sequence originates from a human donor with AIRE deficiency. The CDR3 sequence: CASSYALQSYNEQFF. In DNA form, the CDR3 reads TGTGCCAGCAGTTACGCCTTACAATCCTACAATGAGCAGTTCTTC.